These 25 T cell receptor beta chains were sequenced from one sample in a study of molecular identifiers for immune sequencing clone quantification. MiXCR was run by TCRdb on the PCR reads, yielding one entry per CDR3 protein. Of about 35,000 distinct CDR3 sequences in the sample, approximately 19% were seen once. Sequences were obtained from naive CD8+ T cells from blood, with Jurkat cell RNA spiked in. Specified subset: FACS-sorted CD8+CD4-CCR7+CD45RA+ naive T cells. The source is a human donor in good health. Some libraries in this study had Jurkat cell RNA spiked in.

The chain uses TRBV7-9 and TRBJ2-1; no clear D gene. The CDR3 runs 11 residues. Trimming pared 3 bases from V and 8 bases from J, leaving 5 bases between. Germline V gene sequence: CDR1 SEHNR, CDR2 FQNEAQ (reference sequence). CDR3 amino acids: CASSFNDEQFF. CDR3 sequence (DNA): TGTGCCAGCAGCTTTAATGATGAGCAGTTCTTC.

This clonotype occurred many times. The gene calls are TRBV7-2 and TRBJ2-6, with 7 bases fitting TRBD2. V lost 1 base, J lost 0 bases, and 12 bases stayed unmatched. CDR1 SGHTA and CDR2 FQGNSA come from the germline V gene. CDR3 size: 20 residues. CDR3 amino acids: CASSLDGLAGVLSGANVLTF. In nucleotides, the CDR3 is TGTGCCAGCAGCTTAGATGGTTTGGCGGGAGTCCTCTCTGGGGCCAACGTCCTGACTTTC.

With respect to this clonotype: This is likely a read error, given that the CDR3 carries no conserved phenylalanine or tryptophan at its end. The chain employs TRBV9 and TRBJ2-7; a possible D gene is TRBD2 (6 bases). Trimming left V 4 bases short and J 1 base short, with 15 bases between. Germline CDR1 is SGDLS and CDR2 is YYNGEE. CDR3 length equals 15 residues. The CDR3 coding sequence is TGTGCCAGCAGCCCGCCACCGGAGGGTTCCTACGAGCAGTACCTC. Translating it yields CASSPPPEGSYEQYL.

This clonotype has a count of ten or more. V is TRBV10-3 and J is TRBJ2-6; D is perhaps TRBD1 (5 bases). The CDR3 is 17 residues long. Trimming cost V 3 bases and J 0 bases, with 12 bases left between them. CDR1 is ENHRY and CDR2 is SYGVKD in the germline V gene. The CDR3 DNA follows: TGTGCCATCAGTGATGGGGCAGGGCTCTCTGGGGCCAACGTCCTGACTTTC. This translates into CAISDGAGLSGANVLTF.

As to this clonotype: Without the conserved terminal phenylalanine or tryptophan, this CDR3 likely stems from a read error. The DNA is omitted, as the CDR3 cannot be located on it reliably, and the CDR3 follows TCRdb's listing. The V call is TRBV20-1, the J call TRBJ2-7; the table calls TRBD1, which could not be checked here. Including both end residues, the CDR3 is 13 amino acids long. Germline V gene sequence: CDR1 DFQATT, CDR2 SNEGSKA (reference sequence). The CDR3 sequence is CSARDRGSYERYS.

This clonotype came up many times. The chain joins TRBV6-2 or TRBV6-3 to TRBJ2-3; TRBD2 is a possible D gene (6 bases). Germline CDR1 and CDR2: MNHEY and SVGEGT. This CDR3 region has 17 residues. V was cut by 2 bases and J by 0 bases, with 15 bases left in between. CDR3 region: CASSYGKQGLSTDTQYF. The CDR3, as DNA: TGTGCCAGCAGTTACGGAAAGCAGGGACTTAGCACAGATACGCAGTATTTT.

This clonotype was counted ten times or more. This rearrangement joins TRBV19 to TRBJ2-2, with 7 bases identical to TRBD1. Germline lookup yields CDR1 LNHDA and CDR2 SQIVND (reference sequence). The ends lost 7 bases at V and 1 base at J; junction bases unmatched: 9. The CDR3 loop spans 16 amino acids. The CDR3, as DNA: TGTGCCAGTAATCCATCGGACAGGCGGAACACCGGGGAGCTGTTTTTT. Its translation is CASNPSDRRNTGELFF.

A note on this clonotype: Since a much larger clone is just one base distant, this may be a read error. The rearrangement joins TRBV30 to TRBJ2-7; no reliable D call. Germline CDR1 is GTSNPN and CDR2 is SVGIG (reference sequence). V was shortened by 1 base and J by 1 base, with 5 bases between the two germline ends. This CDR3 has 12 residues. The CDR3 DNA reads TGTGCCTGGAGTGGGCGGTCCTACGAGCAGTACTTC. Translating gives CAWSGRSYEQYF.

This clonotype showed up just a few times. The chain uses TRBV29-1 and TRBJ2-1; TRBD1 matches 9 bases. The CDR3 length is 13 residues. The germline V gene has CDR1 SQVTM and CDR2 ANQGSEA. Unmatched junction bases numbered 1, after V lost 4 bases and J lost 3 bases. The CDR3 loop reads CSVVGQGYNEQFF. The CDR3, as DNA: TGCAGCGTTGTGGGACAGGGCTACAATGAGCAGTTCTTC.

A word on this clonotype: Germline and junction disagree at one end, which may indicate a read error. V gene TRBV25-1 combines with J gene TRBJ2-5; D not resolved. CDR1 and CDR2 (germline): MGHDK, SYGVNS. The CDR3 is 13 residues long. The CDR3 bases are TGTGCCAGCAGTGATGGTGCCAAAGAGGCCCAGTACTTC. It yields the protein CASSDGAKEAQYF.

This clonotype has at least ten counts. This chain's CDR3 is CASSQQTSGYYEQYF. CDR3 bases: TGTGCCAGCAGCCAACAGACTAGCGGATACTACGAGCAGTACTTC. The chain links TRBV7-6 to TRBJ2-7, with 9 bases fitting TRBD2. V gave up 5 bases and J gave up 3 bases; unmatched junction bases: 8. Looked up from germline, CDR1 is SGHVS and CDR2 is FNYEAQ. The CDR3 runs 15 residues.

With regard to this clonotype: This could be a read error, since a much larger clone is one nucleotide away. The CDR3 region is CATGAPDTQYF. CDR3 bases: TGTGCCACCGGGGCCCCAGATACGCAGTATTTT. The chain has TRBV19 and TRBJ2-3, with D perhaps assigned TRBD1 or TRBD2 (5 bases each). V lost 10 bases, J lost 4 bases, and 9 bases lay in between. Germline V gene lookup returns CDR1 LNHDA and CDR2 SQIVND (reference sequence). This CDR3 region has 11 residues.

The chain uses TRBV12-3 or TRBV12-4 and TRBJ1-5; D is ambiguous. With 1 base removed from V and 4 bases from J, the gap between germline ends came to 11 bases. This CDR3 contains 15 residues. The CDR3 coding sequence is TGTGCCAGCAGTTTAGTGGCAGGAGGGAATCAGCCCCAGCATTTT. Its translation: CASSLVAGGNQPQHF.

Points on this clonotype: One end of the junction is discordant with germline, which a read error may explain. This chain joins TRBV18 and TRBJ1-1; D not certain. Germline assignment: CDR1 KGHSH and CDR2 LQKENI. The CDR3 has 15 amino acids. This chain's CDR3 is CASSPPGGFGTEAFF. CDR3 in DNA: TGTGCCAGCTCACCACCGGGAGGGTTTGGCACTGAGGCTTTCTTT. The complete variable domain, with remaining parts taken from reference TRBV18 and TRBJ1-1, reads NAGVMQNPRHLVRRRGQEARLRCSPMKGHSHVYWYRQLPEEGLKFMVYLQKENIIDESGMPKERFSAEFPKEGPSILRIQQVVRGDSAAYFCASSPPGGFGTEAFFGQGTRLTVV.

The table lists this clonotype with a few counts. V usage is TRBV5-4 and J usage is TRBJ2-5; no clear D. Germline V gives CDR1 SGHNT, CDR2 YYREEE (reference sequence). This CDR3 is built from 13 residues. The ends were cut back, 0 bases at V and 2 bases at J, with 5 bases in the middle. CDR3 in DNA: TGTGCCAGCAGCTTGGAAGATCAAGAGACCCAGTACTTC. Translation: CASSLEDQETQYF.

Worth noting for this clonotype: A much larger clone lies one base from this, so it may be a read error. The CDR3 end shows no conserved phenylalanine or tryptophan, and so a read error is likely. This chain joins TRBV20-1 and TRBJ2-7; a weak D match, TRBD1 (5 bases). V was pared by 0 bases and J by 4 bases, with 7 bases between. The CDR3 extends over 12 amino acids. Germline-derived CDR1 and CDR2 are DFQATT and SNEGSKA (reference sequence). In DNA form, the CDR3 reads TGCAGTGCTAGAGATCAGGGATACGAGCAGTACCTC. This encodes CSARDQGYEQYL.

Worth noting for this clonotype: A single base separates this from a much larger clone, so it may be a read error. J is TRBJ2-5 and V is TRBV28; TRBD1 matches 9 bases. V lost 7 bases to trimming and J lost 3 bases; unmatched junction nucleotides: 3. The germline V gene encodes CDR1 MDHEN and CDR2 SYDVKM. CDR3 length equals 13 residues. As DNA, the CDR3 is TGTGCCAGCATCGGACAGGGGAAAGAGACCCAGTACTTC. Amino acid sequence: CASIGQGKETQYF. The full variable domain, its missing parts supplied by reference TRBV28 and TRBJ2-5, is DVKVTQSSRYLVKRTGEKVFLECVQDMDHENMFWYRQDPGLGLRLIYFSYDVKMKEKGDIPEGYSVSREKKERFSLILESASTNQTSMYLCASIGQGKETQYFGPGTRLLVL.

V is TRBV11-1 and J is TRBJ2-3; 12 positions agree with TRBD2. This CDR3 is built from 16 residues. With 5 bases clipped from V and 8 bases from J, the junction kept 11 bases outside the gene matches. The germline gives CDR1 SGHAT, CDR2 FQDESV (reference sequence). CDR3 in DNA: TGTGCCAGCAGCCCGCGGACTAGCGGGGTCAGGGCTACGCAGTATTTT. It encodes CASSPRTSGVRATQYF. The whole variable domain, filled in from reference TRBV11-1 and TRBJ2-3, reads EAEVAQSPRYKITEKSQAVAFWCDPISGHATLYWYRQILGQGPELLVQFQDESVVDDSQLPKDRFSAERLKGVDSTLKIQPAELGDSAMYLCASSPRTSGVRATQYFGPGTRLTVL.

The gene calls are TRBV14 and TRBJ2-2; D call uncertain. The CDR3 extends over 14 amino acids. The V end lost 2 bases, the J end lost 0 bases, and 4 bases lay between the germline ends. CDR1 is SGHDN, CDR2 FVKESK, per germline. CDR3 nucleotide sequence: TGTGCCAGCAGCCAACCGTCGAACACCGGGGAGCTGTTTTTT. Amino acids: CASSQPSNTGELFF.

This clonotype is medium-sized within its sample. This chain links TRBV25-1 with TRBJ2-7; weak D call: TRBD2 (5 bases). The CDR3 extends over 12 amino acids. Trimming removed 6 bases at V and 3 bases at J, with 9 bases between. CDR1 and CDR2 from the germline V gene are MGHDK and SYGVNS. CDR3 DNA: TGTGCCAGCAGCGAGGGCGGCTACGAGCAGTACTTC. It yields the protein CASSEGGYEQYF.

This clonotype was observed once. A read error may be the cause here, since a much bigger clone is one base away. The CDR3 here is CASSYGAGLKETQYF. CDR3 coding DNA: TGTGCCAGCAGTTACGGGGCAGGGTTGAAGGAGACCCAGTACTTC. V usage is TRBV6-5 and J usage is TRBJ2-5; tentative D call: TRBD1 (5 bases). The germline CDR1 and CDR2 sequences are MNHEY and SVGAGI. The CDR3 sequence is 15 residues long. With 2 bases removed from V and 5 bases from J, the gap between germline ends came to 15 bases.

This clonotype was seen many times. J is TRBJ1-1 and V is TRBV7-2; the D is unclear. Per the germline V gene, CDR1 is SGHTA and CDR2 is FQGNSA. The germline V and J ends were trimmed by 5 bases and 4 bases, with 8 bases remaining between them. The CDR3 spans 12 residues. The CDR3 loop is CASSLKFTEAFF. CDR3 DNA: TGTGCCAGCAGCCTCAAATTCACTGAAGCTTTCTTT.

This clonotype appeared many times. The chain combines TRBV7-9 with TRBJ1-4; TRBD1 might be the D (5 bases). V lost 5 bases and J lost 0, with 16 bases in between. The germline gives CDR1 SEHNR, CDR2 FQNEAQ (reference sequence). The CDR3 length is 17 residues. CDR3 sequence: CASSPPRGESTNEKLFF. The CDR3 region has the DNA TGTGCCAGCAGCCCCCCCCGGGGGGAATCAACTAATGAAAAACTGTTTTTT. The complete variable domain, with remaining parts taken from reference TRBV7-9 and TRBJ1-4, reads DTGVSQNPRHKITKRGQNVTFRCDPISEHNRLYWYRQTLGQGPEFLTYFQNEAQLEKSRLLSDRFSAERPKGSFSTLEIQRTEQGDSAMYLCASSPPRGESTNEKLFFGSGTQLSVL.

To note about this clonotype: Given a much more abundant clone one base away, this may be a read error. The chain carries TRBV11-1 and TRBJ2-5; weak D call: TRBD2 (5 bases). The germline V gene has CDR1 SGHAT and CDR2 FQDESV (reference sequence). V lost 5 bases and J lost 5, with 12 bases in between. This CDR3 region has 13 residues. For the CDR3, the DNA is TGTGCCAGCAGCCCCGGGGTAGTGGAGACCCAGTACTTC. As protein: CASSPGVVETQYF.

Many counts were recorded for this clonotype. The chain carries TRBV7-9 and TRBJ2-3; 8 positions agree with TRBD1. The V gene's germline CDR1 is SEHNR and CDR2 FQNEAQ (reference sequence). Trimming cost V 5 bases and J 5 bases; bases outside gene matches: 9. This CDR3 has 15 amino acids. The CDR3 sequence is CASSLRTGSVDTQYF. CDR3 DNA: TGTGCCAGCAGCCTTAGGACAGGGTCAGTAGATACGCAGTATTTT.